The rows below give T cell receptor beta chains drawn from one sample of a study of blood T cell repertoires in COVID-19. Sequencing used immunoSEQ multiplex PCR; TCRdb keeps in-frame clones, though not all of them. The table records about 240,000 clones, about 83% of them present only once. Source material: PBMCs or T cells enriched from blood (not recorded which). Receptor source: a woman aged 40 to 50 who had been exposed to COVID-19. The CDR3 runs from the conserved cysteine through the conserved F or W. Fields, in order: clone size, V gene, J gene, D gene, CDR3 protein, CDR3 DNA. A D gene is named only where the DNA matches it firmly. A clone size is listed for some rows: how often the clone was seen (once, few, many), or a class if it is expanded.

clone_size: .
v_call: TRBV19
j_call: TRBJ1-1
d_call: TRBD1
cdr3_aa: CASTPWGTGSEAFF
cdr3_nt: TGTGCCAGTACCCCCTGGGGGACAGGGTCTGAAGCTTTCTTT

clone_size: few
v_call: TRBV4-2
j_call: TRBJ1-2
d_call: .
cdr3_aa: CASSQGQQLYGYTF
cdr3_nt: TGTGCCAGCAGCCAAGGTCAACAGCTCTATGGCTACACCTTC

clone_size: .
v_call: TRBV5-1
j_call: TRBJ2-7
d_call: TRBD2
cdr3_aa: CASRSSGGAYEQYF
cdr3_nt: TGCGCCAGCAGGTCGAGCGGGGGTGCCTACGAGCAGTACTTC

clone_size: few
v_call: TRBV7-9
j_call: TRBJ2-5
d_call: TRBD2
cdr3_aa: CASSLTSGVEETQYF
cdr3_nt: TGTGCCAGCAGCCTGACTAGCGGGGTAGAGGAGACCCAGTACTTC

clone_size: .
v_call: TRBV19
j_call: TRBJ1-6
d_call: .
cdr3_aa: CASSIANSPLHF
cdr3_nt: TGTGCCAGTAGTATTGCGAATTCACCCCTCCACTTT

clone_size: .
v_call: TRBV28
j_call: TRBJ1-1
d_call: TRBD1
cdr3_aa: CASRNRRDRGNENTEAFF
cdr3_nt: TGTGCCAGCAGGAACCGACGGGACAGGGGGAATGAAAACACTGAAGCTTTCTTT

clone_size: .
v_call: TRBV30
j_call: TRBJ2-3
d_call: .
cdr3_aa: CAWSVQYTQYF
cdr3_nt: TGTGCCTGGAGTGTACAGTATACGCAGTATTTT

clone_size: .
v_call: TRBV3-1/TRBV3-2
j_call: TRBJ1-2
d_call: .
cdr3_aa: CASSQEQGPRDGYTF
cdr3_nt: TGTGCCAGCAGCCAAGAACAGGGCCCTCGGGATGGCTACACCTTC

clone_size: .
v_call: TRBV23-1
j_call: TRBJ1-4
d_call: TRBD1
cdr3_aa: CASTRRGQGMGTWIEKLFF
cdr3_nt: TGCGCCAGCACCCGCCGGGGACAGGGGATGGGTACTTGGATTGAAAAACTGTTTTTT

clone_size: .
v_call: TRBV9
j_call: TRBJ1-1
d_call: .
cdr3_aa: CASSSGEVTEAFF
cdr3_nt: TGTGCCAGCAGTTCCGGGGAGGTCACTGAAGCTTTCTTT

clone_size: .
v_call: TRBV4-2
j_call: TRBJ2-2
d_call: .
cdr3_aa: CASSQEAPNTGELFF
cdr3_nt: TGTGCCAGCAGCCAAGAGGCACCGAACACCGGGGAGCTGTTTTTT

clone_size: .
v_call: TRBV7-2
j_call: TRBJ2-7
d_call: TRBD2
cdr3_aa: CASSSPGGSRGYEQYF
cdr3_nt: TGTGCCAGCAGCTCACCCGGGGGTTCGCGGGGGTACGAGCAGTACTTC

clone_size: once
v_call: TRBV4-1
j_call: TRBJ2-2
d_call: .
cdr3_aa: CASSQVRLDTVGELFF
cdr3_nt: TGCGCCAGCAGCCAAGTTAGACTAGATACTGTCGGGGAGCTGTTTTTT

clone_size: .
v_call: TRBV6-4
j_call: TRBJ2-2
d_call: .
cdr3_aa: CASSRALTGTGELFF
cdr3_nt: TGTGCCAGCTCCCGGGCGCTCACAGGCACCGGGGAGCTGTTTTTT

clone_size: .
v_call: TRBV19
j_call: TRBJ1-1
d_call: .
cdr3_aa: CASSPPGKGNTEAFF
cdr3_nt: TGTGCCAGTAGTCCCCCGGGTAAAGGGAACACTGAAGCTTTCTTT

clone_size: .
v_call: TRBV18
j_call: TRBJ1-3
d_call: .
cdr3_aa: CASSTNPSSGNTIYF
cdr3_nt: TGTGCCAGCTCAACCAACCCGAGCTCTGGAAACACCATATATTTT

clone_size: once
v_call: TRBV3-1/TRBV3-2
j_call: TRBJ1-2
d_call: TRBD1
cdr3_aa: CASSPPGQSGGYTF
cdr3_nt: TGTGCCAGCAGCCCTCCGGGACAGTCGGGCGGCTACACCTTC

clone_size: once
v_call: TRBV24-1
j_call: TRBJ1-1
d_call: TRBD1
cdr3_aa: CATSDSGTGQNTEAFF
cdr3_nt: TGTGCCACCAGTGATTCCGGGACAGGGCAGAACACTGAAGCTTTCTTT

clone_size: .
v_call: TRBV28
j_call: TRBJ1-6
d_call: TRBD1
cdr3_aa: CASSSPGQGQSPLHF
cdr3_nt: TGTGCCAGCAGTTCCCCGGGACAGGGGCAATCACCCCTCCACTTT

clone_size: once
v_call: TRBV5-6
j_call: TRBJ1-1
d_call: .
cdr3_aa: CASSLAQQGKMMNTEAFF
cdr3_nt: TGTGCCAGCAGCTTGGCCCAACAGGGAAAAATGATGAACACTGAAGCTTTCTTT

clone_size: once
v_call: TRBV6-5
j_call: TRBJ1-6
d_call: .
cdr3_aa: CASSYSIAGSPLHF
cdr3_nt: TGTGCCAGCAGTTACTCGATAGCCGGTTCACCCCTCCACTTT

clone_size: .
v_call: TRBV6-4
j_call: TRBJ2-3
d_call: .
cdr3_aa: CASSDNSRTDTQYF
cdr3_nt: TGTGCCAGCAGTGACAACAGCCGAACAGATACGCAGTATTTT

clone_size: .
v_call: TRBV5-1
j_call: TRBJ1-1
d_call: .
cdr3_aa: CASSFTGETEAFF
cdr3_nt: TGCGCCAGCAGCTTTACTGGGGAGACTGAAGCTTTCTTT

clone_size: .
v_call: TRBV19
j_call: TRBJ1-5
d_call: .
cdr3_aa: CASSLTGIQPQHF
cdr3_nt: TGTGCCAGTAGCCTCACAGGGATCCAGCCCCAGCATTTT

clone_size: .
v_call: TRBV2
j_call: TRBJ1-2
d_call: .
cdr3_aa: CARADSYGYTF
cdr3_nt: TGTGCCAGGGCGGACAGCTATGGCTACACCTTC

clone_size: .
v_call: TRBV7-2
j_call: TRBJ2-7
d_call: TRBD1
cdr3_aa: CASSPSGTGGEEQYF
cdr3_nt: TGTGCCAGCAGCCCCTCCGGGACAGGTGGGGAGGAGCAGTACTTC

clone_size: few
v_call: TRBV4-2
j_call: TRBJ2-7
d_call: TRBD1
cdr3_aa: CASSQEAGTGGYEQYF
cdr3_nt: TGTGCCAGCAGCCAAGAAGCCGGGACAGGGGGCTACGAGCAGTACTTC

clone_size: .
v_call: TRBV18
j_call: TRBJ1-2
d_call: TRBD1
cdr3_aa: CASSPPGQRQGYGYTF
cdr3_nt: TGTGCCAGCTCACCACCGGGACAGCGTCAAGGCTATGGCTACACCTTC

clone_size: .
v_call: TRBV7-2
j_call: TRBJ1-1
d_call: .
cdr3_aa: CASSQQGPEAFF
cdr3_nt: TGTGCCAGCAGCCAACAGGGCCCTGAAGCTTTCTTT

clone_size: .
v_call: TRBV9
j_call: TRBJ2-7
d_call: TRBD1
cdr3_aa: CASSSGQAGAGEQYF
cdr3_nt: TGTGCCAGCAGCTCCGGACAGGCCGGTGCGGGCGAGCAGTACTTC

clone_size: .
v_call: TRBV6-5
j_call: TRBJ2-3
d_call: TRBD2
cdr3_aa: CATPGREWGTDTQYF
cdr3_nt: TGTGCCACCCCGGGGAGGGAATGGGGCACAGATACGCAGTATTTT

clone_size: once
v_call: TRBV7-9
j_call: TRBJ1-2
d_call: .
cdr3_aa: CASSLGHLQGYGYTF
cdr3_nt: TGTGCCAGCAGCTTAGGGCACCTCCAGGGGTATGGCTACACCTTC

clone_size: .
v_call: TRBV12-5
j_call: TRBJ2-3
d_call: TRBD2
cdr3_aa: CASGLELAGTDTQYF
cdr3_nt: TGTGCTAGTGGTTTGGAACTAGCGGGCACAGATACGCAGTATTTT

clone_size: few
v_call: TRBV7-7
j_call: TRBJ2-3
d_call: .
cdr3_aa: CASSFFPSGTTIPDTQYF
cdr3_nt: TGTGCCAGCAGTTTTTTCCCCTCCGGGACAACGATTCCAGATACGCAGTATTTT

clone_size: .
v_call: TRBV7-2
j_call: TRBJ2-1
d_call: .
cdr3_aa: CASSLGLGKGRDEQFF
cdr3_nt: TGTGCCAGCAGCTTAGGTCTGGGTAAGGGGCGCGATGAGCAGTTCTTC

clone_size: few
v_call: TRBV5-6
j_call: TRBJ1-2
d_call: TRBD1
cdr3_aa: CASLRTGGDYGYTF
cdr3_nt: TGTGCCAGCTTGAGGACAGGGGGAGACTATGGCTACACCTTC

clone_size: .
v_call: TRBV7-3
j_call: TRBJ2-2
d_call: .
cdr3_aa: CASSPGTHTGELFF
cdr3_nt: TGTGCCAGCAGCCCGGGGACTCACACCGGGGAGCTGTTTTTT

clone_size: once
v_call: TRBV28
j_call: TRBJ2-3
d_call: .
cdr3_aa: CASSLLRDRLTDTQYF
cdr3_nt: TGTGCCAGCAGTTTATTGCGGGACCGCCTTACAGATACGCAGTATTTT

clone_size: .
v_call: TRBV24-1
j_call: TRBJ2-1
d_call: .
cdr3_aa: CATSDDLTYNEQFF
cdr3_nt: TGTGCCACCAGTGACGACTTAACCTACAATGAGCAGTTCTTC

clone_size: many
v_call: TRBV29-1
j_call: TRBJ2-5
d_call: .
cdr3_aa: CSVEGGRGETQYF
cdr3_nt: TGCAGCGTTGAAGGAGGCAGGGGAGAGACCCAGTACTTC

clone_size: .
v_call: TRBV24-1
j_call: TRBJ2-1
d_call: TRBD2
cdr3_aa: CATSYSGGSPEQFF
cdr3_nt: TGTGCCACCAGTTATAGCGGGGGCTCTCCTGAGCAGTTCTTC

clone_size: .
v_call: TRBV7-2
j_call: TRBJ1-2
d_call: .
cdr3_aa: CASSPTRGGGYTF
cdr3_nt: TGTGCCAGCAGCCCGACCCGGGGGGGAGGCTACACCTTC

clone_size: .
v_call: TRBV19
j_call: TRBJ2-7
d_call: .
cdr3_aa: CASSIGRAGGSYEQYF
cdr3_nt: TGTGCCAGTAGTATCGGGCGCGCCGGCGGGTCCTACGAGCAGTACTTC

clone_size: .
v_call: TRBV7-2
j_call: TRBJ2-7
d_call: .
cdr3_aa: CASSLGWGDRGYEQYF
cdr3_nt: TGTGCCAGCAGCTTAGGGTGGGGAGATAGAGGCTACGAGCAGTACTTC

clone_size: .
v_call: TRBV25-1
j_call: TRBJ1-6
d_call: .
cdr3_aa: CASNLRGDSPLHF
cdr3_nt: TGTGCCAGCAACTTACGGGGAGATTCACCCCTCCACTTT

clone_size: few
v_call: TRBV7-9
j_call: TRBJ1-2
d_call: TRBD1
cdr3_aa: CASSTRQGRGYTF
cdr3_nt: TGTGCCAGCAGCACCCGACAGGGAAGGGGCTACACCTTC

clone_size: .
v_call: TRBV3-1/TRBV3-2
j_call: TRBJ1-1
d_call: TRBD1
cdr3_aa: CASSHEDRILEAFF
cdr3_nt: TGTGCCAGCAGCCACGAGGACAGGATTCTAGAAGCTTTCTTT

clone_size: few
v_call: TRBV5-4
j_call: TRBJ1-2
d_call: .
cdr3_aa: CASSSQGVIYGYTF
cdr3_nt: TGTGCCAGCAGCTCTCAGGGTGTTATCTATGGCTACACCTTC

clone_size: .
v_call: TRBV19
j_call: TRBJ2-4
d_call: .
cdr3_aa: CASSISQGRGSKNIQYF
cdr3_nt: TGTGCCAGTAGTATTTCACAAGGCCGGGGGTCGAAAAACATTCAGTACTTC

clone_size: .
v_call: TRBV7-2
j_call: TRBJ2-5
d_call: TRBD2
cdr3_aa: CASSLALLAGAETQYF
cdr3_nt: TGTGCCAGCAGCTTAGCGCTTCTAGCGGGGGCAGAGACCCAGTACTTC